These 19 T cell receptor beta chains share one sample of origin, sequenced in a study of blood T cells in healthy people across ages. For the second PCR, which ran for 7 to 11 cycles, a sample-barcoded 5' primer and a J-beta primer mix were used. MiXCR, run by TCRdb on the 5' RACE reads, gives a single entry per CDR3 protein. Of approximately 800,000 distinct CDR3 sequences listed, more than 55% are singletons. Material: blood. The source of these receptors is a man aged 35-49 years in good health.

J is TRBJ2-2 and V is TRBV18; D gene unclear. The length of the CDR3 is 15 residues. From germline, CDR1 is KGHSH and CDR2 LQKENI. Trimming pared 3 bases from V and 2 bases from J, leaving 10 bases between. The CDR3 coding sequence is TGTGCCAGCTCACCGATCTTGGCCAACACCGGGGAGCTGTTTTTT. Protein sequence: CASSPILANTGELFF.

The J gene is TRBJ2-7, the V gene TRBV11-1, with TRBD2 matching 7 bases. J lost 1 base, V lost 5 bases, and 11 bases had no gene match. The CDR3 is made up of 16 amino acids. Germline CDR1 is SGHAT and CDR2 is FQDESV (reference sequence). This CDR3 reads CASSPFLSGVSYEQYF. CDR3 DNA sequence: TGTGCCAGCAGCCCCTTTCTAAGCGGGGTGTCCTACGAGCAGTACTTC.

The chain recombines TRBV9 with TRBJ2-1; the D call may be TRBD1 or TRBD2 (5 bases each). This CDR3 comprises 17 residues. CDR1 and CDR2 (germline): SGDLS, YYNGEE. With 3 bases removed from V and 3 bases from J, the gap between germline ends came to 19 bases. CDR3 protein: CASSERPGTALYNEQFF. The CDR3 region has the DNA TGTGCCAGCAGCGAACGACCCGGGACGGCTCTCTACAATGAGCAGTTCTTC.

The genes are TRBV5-1 and TRBJ2-2; possible D gene TRBD2, 5 bases. The CDR3 runs 14 residues. CDR1 SGHRS and CDR2 YFSETQ come from the germline V gene. The V gene lost 2 bases and the J gene lost 6 bases, with 11 bases spanning the gap. The CDR3 reads CASSFSNGAGELFF. Here the CDR3 DNA reads TGCGCCAGCAGCTTCTCCAACGGGGCCGGGGAGCTGTTTTTT.

As concerns this clonotype: This may be a read error: a much more frequent sequence differs by one nucleotide. The V gene is TRBV7-2, the J gene TRBJ1-5; D is possibly TRBD1 (5 bases). Germline V CDR1 and CDR2: SGHTA, FQGNSA. CDR3 size: 15 residues. CDR3 loop: CANSPSGPSNQPQHF. The DNA for the CDR3 is TGTGCCAACAGCCCGTCGGGGCCTAGCAATCAGCCCCAGCATTTT.

The J gene is TRBJ1-1, the V gene TRBV28, with no clear D. Trimming shortened V by 4 bases and J by 4 bases, and 7 bases separated the two germline ends. This CDR3 contains 12 residues. Germline CDR1 and CDR2: MDHEN and SYDVKM. CDR3 nucleotides: TGTGCCAGCAGTTCGGTAGGCACTGAAGCTTTCTTT. It translates to CASSSVGTEAFF. Drawing the rest from reference TRBV28 and TRBJ1-1, the complete variable domain is DVKVTQSSRYLVKRTGEKVFLECVQDMDHENMFWYRQDPGLGLRLIYFSYDVKMKEKGDIPEGYSVSREKKERFSLILESASTNQTSMYLCASSSVGTEAFFGQGTRLTVV.

This chain connects TRBV6-1 to TRBJ2-5; TRBD1 matches at 7 bases. The trim removed 0 bases at V and 5 bases at J, leaving 6 bases unmatched. In germline, CDR1 is MNHNS, CDR2 SASEGT. The CDR3 has 15 residues. The CDR3 is CASSEAEGARETQYF. The DNA for the CDR3 is TGTGCCAGCAGTGAAGCAGAGGGGGCGAGGGAGACCCAGTACTTC.

The genes are TRBV28 and TRBJ2-1, with D possibly matching TRBD2 (6 bases). V lost 8 bases, J lost 7 bases, and 15 bases lay in between. Germline CDR1 and CDR2: MDHEN and SYDVKM. The CDR3 totals 13 residues. DNA of the CDR3: TGTGCCAGCGACGGGGGTTTGGGAAATGAGCAGTTCTTC. It codes for CASDGGLGNEQFF. The whole variable domain, remainder taken from reference TRBV28 and TRBJ2-1, is DVKVTQSSRYLVKRTGEKVFLECVQDMDHENMFWYRQDPGLGLRLIYFSYDVKMKEKGDIPEGYSVSREKKERFSLILESASTNQTSMYLCASDGGLGNEQFFGPGTRLTVL.

This clonotype was found once. A clone one base away is much larger, so this may be a read error. The chain couples TRBV2 to TRBJ2-1; D gene unclear. Germline V gene data show CDR1 as SNHLY and CDR2 as FYNNEI. The CDR3 spans 13 residues. The CDR3 spells CTSRTSGYNEQFF. CDR3 nucleotide sequence: TGTACCAGCAGGACGTCGGGCTACAATGAGCAGTTCTTC.

V is TRBV5-6 and J is TRBJ2-1; D perhaps matches TRBD1 (5 bases). Germline CDR1 is SGHDT and CDR2 is YYEEEE. The V end was cut by 4 bases, the J end by 8 bases, with 13 bases between. CDR3 length equals 13 residues. CDR3 loop: CASSPPWGDEQFF. The CDR3 nucleotides read TGTGCCAGCAGCCCCCCCTGGGGCGATGAGCAGTTCTTC.

V usage is TRBV6-1 and J usage is TRBJ2-3; 12 bases align to TRBD2. V lost 5 bases to trimming and J lost 1 base; unmatched junction nucleotides: 7. Germline-derived CDR1 and CDR2 are MNHNS and SASEGT. The CDR3 runs to 17 residues. The DNA of the CDR3 is TGTGCCAGCAGTCAAGGACTAGCGGGGAGCGGCACAGATACGCAGTATTTT. This gives the protein CASSQGLAGSGTDTQYF.

The count of this clonotype is one. The chain is built from TRBV7-3 and TRBJ2-5; D is ambiguous. With 5 bases removed from V and 11 bases from J, the gap between germline ends came to 27 bases. This CDR3 is built from 16 residues. Germline V lookup: CDR1 SGHTA, CDR2 FQGTGA. Written as DNA, the CDR3 is TGTGCCAGCAGCCTATCTGCTGGCAGGCCCCCCAATGAGCAGTACTTC. Protein: CASSLSAGRPPNEQYF.

The genes are TRBV29-1 and TRBJ2-2, with D unclear. Germline CDR1 and CDR2: SQVTM and ANQGSEA. The V end was cut by 4 bases, the J end by 0 bases, with 3 bases between. CDR3 length equals 12 residues. The CDR3 sequence is CSVAANTGELFF. DNA of the CDR3: TGCAGCGTTGCAGCGAACACCGGGGAGCTGTTTTTT.

This clonotype turned up a few times. V is TRBV9 and J is TRBJ1-6; the D is unclear. From germline, CDR1 is SGDLS and CDR2 YYNGEE. The V end lost 1 base, the J end lost 9 bases, and 14 bases lay between the germline ends. CDR3 length: 15 amino acids. CDR3 residues: CASSVSGVRASPLHF. The CDR3 coding sequence is TGTGCCAGCAGCGTATCAGGCGTTCGGGCTTCACCCCTCCACTTT.

The V call is TRBV28, the J call TRBJ2-7, with a possible D match to TRBD2 (5 bases). The V end lost 7 bases, the J end lost 2 bases, and 18 bases lay between the germline ends. Per the germline V gene, CDR1 is MDHEN and CDR2 is SYDVKM. The CDR3 has 15 amino acids. The CDR3 nucleotides read TGTGCCAGCATCAAGTCGTTAGCGAGCGCCTACGAGCAGTACTTC. It yields the protein CASIKSLASAYEQYF. Using reference TRBV28 and TRBJ2-7 for the parts outside the CDR3, the full variable domain is DVKVTQSSRYLVKRTGEKVFLECVQDMDHENMFWYRQDPGLGLRLIYFSYDVKMKEKGDIPEGYSVSREKKERFSLILESASTNQTSMYLCASIKSLASAYEQYFGPGTRLTVT.

The V and J genes are TRBV20-1 and TRBJ2-5; D is possibly TRBD1 (7 bases). With 2 bases removed from V and 2 bases from J, the gap between germline ends came to 12 bases. Looked up from germline, CDR1 is DFQATT and CDR2 is SNEGSKA (reference sequence). The length of the CDR3 is 14 residues. CDR3 residues: CSARMPGGQETQYF. The CDR3, as DNA: TGCAGTGCTAGAATGCCAGGGGGGCAAGAGACCCAGTACTTC.

V is TRBV20-1 and J is TRBJ1-2; a weak D match, TRBD1 (5 bases). This CDR3 has 17 residues. Germline V gives CDR1 DFQATT, CDR2 SNEGSKA (reference sequence). V lost 4 bases, J lost 12 bases, and 33 bases lay in between. The CDR3 loop reads CSAKSGPLGGNRGGNTF. The CDR3 nucleotides read TGCAGTGCTAAATCCGGCCCCCTTGGGGGGAACCGCGGGGGGAACACCTTC.

This chain joins TRBV13 and TRBJ2-1; D is ambiguous. The ends were cut back, 3 bases at V and 9 bases at J, with 12 bases in the middle. The CDR3 extends over 13 amino acids. Germline V gene sequence: CDR1 PRHDT, CDR2 FYEKMQ (reference sequence). The CDR3 DNA reads TGTGCCAGCAGCTTTTCAAGTATGGCTGAGCAGTTCTTC. This gives the protein CASSFSSMAEQFF.

This clonotype was picked up a small number of times. The chain links TRBV12-3 or TRBV12-4 to TRBJ2-5, with a weak D call TRBD1 (5 bases). This CDR3 has 13 residues. The ends were cut back, 6 bases at V and 2 bases at J, with 10 bases in the middle. CDR3 bases: TGTGCCAGCAGGAACACAGGACAAGAGACCCAGTACTTC. Its translation is CASRNTGQETQYF.